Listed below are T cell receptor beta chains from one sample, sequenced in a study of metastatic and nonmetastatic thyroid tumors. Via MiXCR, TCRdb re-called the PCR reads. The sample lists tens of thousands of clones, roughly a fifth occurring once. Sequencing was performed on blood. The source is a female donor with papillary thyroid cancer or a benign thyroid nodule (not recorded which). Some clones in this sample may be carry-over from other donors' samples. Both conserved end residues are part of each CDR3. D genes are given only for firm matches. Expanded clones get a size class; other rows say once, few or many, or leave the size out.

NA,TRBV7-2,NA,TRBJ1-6,CASSLRSTTNSPLHF,TGTGCCAGCAGCTTAAGGAGTACCACCAATTCACCCCTCCACTTT
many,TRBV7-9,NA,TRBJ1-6,CASSLPVNSPLHF,TGTGCCAGCAGCTTACCAGTCAATTCACCCCTCCACTTT
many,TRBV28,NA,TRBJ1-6,CASSLGSQNSPLHF,TGTGCCAGCAGTTTGGGCAGCCAAAATTCACCCCTCCACTTT
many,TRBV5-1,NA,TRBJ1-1,CASNSRTDLNTEAFF,TGCGCCAGCAACTCACGGACAGATCTGAACACTGAAGCTTTCTTT
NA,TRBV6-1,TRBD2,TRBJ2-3,CASSETGLAGEDTQYF,TGTGCCAGCAGTGAAACGGGACTAGCGGGAGAAGATACGCAGTATTTT
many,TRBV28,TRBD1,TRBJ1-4,CAESEHRGLSNEKLFF,TGTGCCGAGTCGGAACACAGGGGGCTATCTAATGAAAAACTGTTTTTT
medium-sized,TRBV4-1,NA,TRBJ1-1,CASSQVESSEAFF,TGCGCCAGCAGCCAAGTGGAAAGTTCTGAAGCTTTCTTT
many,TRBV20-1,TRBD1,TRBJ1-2,CSARQGIGYTF,TGCAGTGCCAGACAGGGGATTGGCTACACCTTC
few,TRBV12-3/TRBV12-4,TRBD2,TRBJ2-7,CASSGLVAYEQYF,TGTGCCAGCAGCGGACTAGTAGCCTACGAGCAGTACTTC
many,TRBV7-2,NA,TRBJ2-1,CASSLGQGGGLDYNEQFF,TGTGCCAGCAGCTTGGGGCAGGGGGGAGGGCTGGACTACAATGAGCAGTTCTTC
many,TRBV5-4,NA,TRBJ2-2,CASSLGHINTGELFF,TGTGCCAGCAGCTTGGGGCACATTAACACCGGGGAGCTGTTTTTT
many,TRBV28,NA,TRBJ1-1,CASRPQNRDGAFF,TGTGCCAGCAGACCCCAAAACAGGGACGGAGCTTTCTTT
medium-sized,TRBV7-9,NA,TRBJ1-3,CASSLERGISGLSGNTIYF,TGTGCCAGCAGCTTAGAGAGGGGGATCTCGGGGCTCTCTGGAAACACCATATATTTT
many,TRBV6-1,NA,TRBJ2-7,CASRMSGPSSYEQYF,TGTGCCAGCAGGATGAGCGGGCCGAGCTCCTACGAGCAGTACTTC
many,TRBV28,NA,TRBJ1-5,CASKGGNQPQHF,TGTGCCAGTAAAGGGGGCAATCAGCCCCAGCATTTT